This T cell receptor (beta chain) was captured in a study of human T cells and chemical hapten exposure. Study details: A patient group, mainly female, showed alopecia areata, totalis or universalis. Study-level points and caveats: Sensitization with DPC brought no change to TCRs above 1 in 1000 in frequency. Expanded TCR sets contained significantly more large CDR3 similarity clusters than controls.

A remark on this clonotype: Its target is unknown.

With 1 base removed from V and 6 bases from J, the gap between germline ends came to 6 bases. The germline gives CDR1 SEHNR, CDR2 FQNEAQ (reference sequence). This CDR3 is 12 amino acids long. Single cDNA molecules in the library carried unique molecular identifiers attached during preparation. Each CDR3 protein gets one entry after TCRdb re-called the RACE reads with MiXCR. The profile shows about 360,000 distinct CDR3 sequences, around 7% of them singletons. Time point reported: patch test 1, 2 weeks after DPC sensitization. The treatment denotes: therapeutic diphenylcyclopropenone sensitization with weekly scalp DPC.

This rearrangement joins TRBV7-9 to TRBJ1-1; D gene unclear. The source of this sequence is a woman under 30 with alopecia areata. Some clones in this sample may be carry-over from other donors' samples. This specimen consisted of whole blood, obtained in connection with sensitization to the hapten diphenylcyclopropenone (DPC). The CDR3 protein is CASSLDLPEAFF. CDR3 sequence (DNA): TGTGCCAGCAGCTTAGATTTGCCTGAAGCTTTCTTT.